The TCR beta chain under discussion was sequenced for a study of cytomegalovirus exposure and HLA in healthy donors. Germline V gives CDR1 SGDLS, CDR2 YYNGEE. With 4 bases clipped from V and 1 base from J, the junction kept 9 bases outside the gene matches. The CDR3 length is 18 residues. Concerning this clone itself: What it recognizes is unknown.

The PCR made use of 60 Vbeta and 13 Jbeta primers. Per the original data handling: The count from a later analysis was 79 million or so unique TCR beta chains, some 9.9 million of them shared. Libraries were prepared by immunoSEQ multiplex PCR; TCRdb keeps only in-frame clonotypes and omits some of them. That table furnishes V, J and clone size, whereas the DNA furnished D and trimming. Of approximately 120,000 clones listed, 77% are singletons. Overall study results and limits: Rates of TCR association differed by HLA locus in a later analysis, with DRB1 highest and HLA-C lowest. In vitro work confirmed that three CMV-associated chains recognize CMV antigens. A few V segments could not be told apart, such as TRBV6-2 and TRBV6-3, and were left out.

The sample taken for sequencing was PBMCs. V gene TRBV9 combines with J gene TRBJ2-1, with 12 bases identical to TRBD1. This TCR derives from a man aged 40-49 years in good health and CMV-seropositive. CDR3 bases: TGTGCCAGCAGCAGCCGGGACAGGGGGCGAAGTTCCTACAATGAGCAGTTCTTC. Translated, it gives CASSSRDRGRSSYNEQFF.